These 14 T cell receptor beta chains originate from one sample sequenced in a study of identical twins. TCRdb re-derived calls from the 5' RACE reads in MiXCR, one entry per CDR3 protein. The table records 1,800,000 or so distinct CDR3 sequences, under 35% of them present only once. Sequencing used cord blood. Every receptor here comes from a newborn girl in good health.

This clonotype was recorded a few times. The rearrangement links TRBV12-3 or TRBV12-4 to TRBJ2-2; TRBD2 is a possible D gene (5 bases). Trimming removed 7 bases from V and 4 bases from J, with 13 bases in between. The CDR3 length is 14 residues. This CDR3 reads CASTVSGSTGELFF. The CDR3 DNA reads TGTGCCAGCACGGTATCGGGAAGCACCGGGGAGCTGTTTTTT.

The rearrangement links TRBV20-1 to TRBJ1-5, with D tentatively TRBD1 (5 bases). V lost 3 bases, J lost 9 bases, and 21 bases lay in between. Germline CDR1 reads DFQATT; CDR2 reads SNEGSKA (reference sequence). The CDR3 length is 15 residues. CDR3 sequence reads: CSASLAGLRVGPQHF. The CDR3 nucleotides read TGCAGTGCTAGTTTGGCAGGGCTTCGCGTAGGGCCCCAGCATTTT.

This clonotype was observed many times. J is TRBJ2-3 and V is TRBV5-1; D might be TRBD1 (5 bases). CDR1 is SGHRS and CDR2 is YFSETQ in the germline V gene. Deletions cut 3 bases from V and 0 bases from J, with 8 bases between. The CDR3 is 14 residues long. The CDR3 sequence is CASSWTTSTDTQYF. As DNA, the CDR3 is TGCGCCAGCAGCTGGACAACTAGCACAGATACGCAGTATTTT.

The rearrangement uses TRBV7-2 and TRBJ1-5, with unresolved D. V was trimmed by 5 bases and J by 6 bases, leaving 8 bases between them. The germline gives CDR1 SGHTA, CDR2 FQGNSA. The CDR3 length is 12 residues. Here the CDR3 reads CASSLDFQPQHF. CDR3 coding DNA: TGTGCCAGCAGCCTGGACTTTCAGCCCCAGCATTTT. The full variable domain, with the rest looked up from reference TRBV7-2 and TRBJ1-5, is GAGVSQSPSNKVTEKGKDVELRCDPISGHTALYWYRQSLGQGLEFLIYFQGNSAPDKSGLPSDRFSAERTGGSVSTLTIQRTQQEDSAVYLCASSLDFQPQHFGDGTRLSIL.

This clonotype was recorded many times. CDR3 region: CASSFGQENTEAFF. CDR3 in DNA: TGTGCCAGCAGTTTCGGGCAAGAGAACACTGAAGCTTTCTTT. V and J are TRBV12-3 or TRBV12-4 and TRBJ1-1, with D unclear. With 3 bases removed from V and 1 base from J, the gap between germline ends came to 9 bases. This CDR3 region has 14 residues.

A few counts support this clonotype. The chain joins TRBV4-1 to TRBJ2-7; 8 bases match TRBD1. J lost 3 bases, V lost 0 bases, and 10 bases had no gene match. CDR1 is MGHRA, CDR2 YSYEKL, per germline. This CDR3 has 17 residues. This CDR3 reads CASSQDTRDRRYYEQYF. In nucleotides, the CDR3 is TGCGCCAGCAGCCAAGATACCCGGGACAGGAGATACTACGAGCAGTACTTC.

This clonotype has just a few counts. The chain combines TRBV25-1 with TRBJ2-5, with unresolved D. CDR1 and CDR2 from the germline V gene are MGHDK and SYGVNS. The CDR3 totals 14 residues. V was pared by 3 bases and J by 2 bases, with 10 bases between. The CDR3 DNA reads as TGTGCCAGCAGTGACCTTAGGGCTCAAGAGACCCAGTACTTC. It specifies CASSDLRAQETQYF.

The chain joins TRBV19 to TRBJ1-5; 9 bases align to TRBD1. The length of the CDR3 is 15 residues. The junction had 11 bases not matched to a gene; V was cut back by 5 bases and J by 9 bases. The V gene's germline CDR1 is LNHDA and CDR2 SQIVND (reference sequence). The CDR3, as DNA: TGTGCCAGTAGTCTCCCTGGGACAGGGAAGCGGCCCCAGCATTTT. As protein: CASSLPGTGKRPQHF.

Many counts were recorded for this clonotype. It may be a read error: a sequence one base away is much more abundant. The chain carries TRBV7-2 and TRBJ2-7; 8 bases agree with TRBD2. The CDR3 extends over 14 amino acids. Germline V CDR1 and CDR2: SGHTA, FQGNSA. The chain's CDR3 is CASSLVLAAYEQYF. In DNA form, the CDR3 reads TGCGCCAGCAGCTTGGTACTAGCGGCCTACGAGCAGTACTTC.

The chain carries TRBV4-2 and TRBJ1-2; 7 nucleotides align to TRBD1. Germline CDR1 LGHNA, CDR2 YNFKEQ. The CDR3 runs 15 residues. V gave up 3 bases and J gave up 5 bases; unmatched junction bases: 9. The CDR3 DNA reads TGTGCCAGCAGCCATAGGGACAGCAATAATTATGGCTACACCTTC. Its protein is CASSHRDSNNYGYTF.

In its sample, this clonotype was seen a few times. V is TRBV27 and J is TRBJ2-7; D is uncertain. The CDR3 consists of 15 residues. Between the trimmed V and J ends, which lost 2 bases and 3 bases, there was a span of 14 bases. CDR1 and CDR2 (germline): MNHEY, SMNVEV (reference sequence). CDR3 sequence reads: CASSLKDGVVYEQYF. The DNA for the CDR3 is TGTGCCAGCAGTTTAAAGGATGGGGTGGTCTACGAGCAGTACTTC.

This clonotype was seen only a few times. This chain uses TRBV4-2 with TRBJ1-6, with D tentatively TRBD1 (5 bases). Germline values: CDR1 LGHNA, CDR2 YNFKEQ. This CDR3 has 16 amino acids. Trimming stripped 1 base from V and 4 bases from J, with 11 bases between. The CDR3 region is CASSQVAGGYNSPLHF. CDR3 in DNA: TGTGCCAGCAGCCAAGTTGCGGGGGGTTATAATTCACCCCTCCACTTT.

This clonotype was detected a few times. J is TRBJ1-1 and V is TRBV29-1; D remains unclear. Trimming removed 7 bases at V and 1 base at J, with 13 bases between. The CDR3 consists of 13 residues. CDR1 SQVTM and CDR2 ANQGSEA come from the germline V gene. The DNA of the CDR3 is TGCAGCGCACGGAACAAGGGGAACACTGAAGCTTTCTTT. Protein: CSARNKGNTEAFF.

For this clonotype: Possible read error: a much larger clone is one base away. The CDR3 loop reads CASSLRLAEYDEQFF. CDR3 nucleotides: TGTGCCAGCAGTTTAAGACTAGCGGAATACGATGAGCAGTTCTTC. The V gene is TRBV12-3 or TRBV12-4, the J gene TRBJ2-1; 9 nucleotides align to TRBD2. V trimming: 2 bases; J trimming: 8 bases; junction bases outside the gene matches: 7. The CDR3 covers 15 residues.